This section outlines one TCR beta chain sequence together with its context. Its antigen is currently unknown. One end of the junction fails to match germline, which may point to a read error. This PCR relied on a set of 60 Vbeta primers and 13 Jbeta primers. Generated by immunoSEQ multiplex PCR, the TCRdb table keeps only in-frame clones and is missing some. Of over 95,000 clones listed, 70% to 85% are singletons. The sample comes from a study of cytomegalovirus exposure and HLA in healthy donors. Study-wide results and caveats: Analysis was performed later, and it showed HLA-associated TCR beta chains to be more clonally expanded than equally common others.

Germline V gene sequence: CDR1 SSHAT, CDR2 FNYEAQ (reference sequence). This CDR3 comprises 15 residues. The sample comprised PBMCs. The TCR originated in a young woman in good health and CMV-seronegative. V is TRBV7-7 and J is TRBJ2-2; TRBD1 aligns across 8 bases. CDR3 DNA: TGTGCTAGCAGCCCCCAGGGGGCGGACACCGGGGAGCTGTTTTTT. The encoded protein is CASSPQGADTGELFF.